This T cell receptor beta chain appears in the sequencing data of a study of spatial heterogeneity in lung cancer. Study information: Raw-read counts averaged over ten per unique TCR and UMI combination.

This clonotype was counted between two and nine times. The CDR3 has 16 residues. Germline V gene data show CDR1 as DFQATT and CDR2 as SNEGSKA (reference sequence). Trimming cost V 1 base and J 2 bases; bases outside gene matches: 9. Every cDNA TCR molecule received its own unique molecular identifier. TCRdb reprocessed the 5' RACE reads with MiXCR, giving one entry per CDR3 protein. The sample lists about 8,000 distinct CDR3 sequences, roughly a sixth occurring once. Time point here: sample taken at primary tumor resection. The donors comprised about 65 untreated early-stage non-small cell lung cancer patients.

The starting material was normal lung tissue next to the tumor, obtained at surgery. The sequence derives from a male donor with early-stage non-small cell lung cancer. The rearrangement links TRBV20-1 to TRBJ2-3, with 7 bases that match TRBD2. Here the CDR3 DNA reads TGCAGTGCTAGAGTTTTGGGGAGGGGATTCACAGATACGCAGTATTTT. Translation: CSARVLGRGFTDTQYF.